This T cell receptor (beta chain) was obtained from a study of blood T cell repertoires in COVID-19 (dated by TCRdb to 2020 to 2021). Concerning the study at large: Collaborator samples came from the United States, Italy and Spain and covered acute and convalescent phases of COVID-19. Subjects who had been exposed to COVID-19, were actively infected with it, or had recovered from it provided the deeply sampled blood TCRbeta repertoires that made up the dataset. The samples were drawn from two sources: the first 160 participants of the ongoing ImmuneRACE study, and 1,200 or so subjects contributed by 6 global collaborators. The repertoires were released in a freely available public database meant as a resource for research on the immune response to SARS-CoV-2. A de-identified subject ID, COVID-19 status, age in years and sex were almost always included in the sample metadata. The material from the prospective study consisted of cDNA or gDNA derived from T cells, B-cell-depleted T cells, or PBMCs. Where HLA class I and class II types were available, the types were taken from metadata supplied by the sample provider, not from assay-based typing. What the research found in general, with its limitations: How much clinical and demographic metadata was included differed by source and by participant, and the metadata was provided uncurated.

Trimming removed 6 bases from V and 10 bases from J; the gene matches leave 3 bases unexplained. Reading the germline V gene gives CDR1 MNHEY and CDR2 SVGAGI. The CDR3 runs 11 residues from the cysteine to the phenylalanine. This entry keeps only the CDR3 DNA: 33 bases, framed from base 1. To note about this clone: Its antigen is not yet known. Base-call qualities are not available, and no considerably larger clone is one nucleotide away.

One collaborating source in Seattle enrolled patients while the patients were actively infected and followed the patients over time throughout the course of disease. Whole blood was collected in K2EDTA tubes by collaborating institutions according to the institutions' own protocols. For TCRbeta analysis, collaborators shipped samples in one of three forms: frozen whole blood, isolated PBMCs, or DNA extracted from either of those sample types. TCRbeta CDR3 regions were amplified from genomic DNA by means of the immunoSEQ Assay, a bias-controlled multiplex PCR. The paper's data handling went like this. Within the assay, amplification of reference gene primers was used to estimate how many nucleated cells each sample contained. Sequence reads were collapsed and filtered to measure the absolute abundance of every unique TCRbeta CDR3 rearrangement. Productive Simpson clonality was computed per sample as the square root of Simpson's diversity index over productive rearrangements. TCRdb took this table from immuneACCESS and kept in-frame rearrangements with V and J called. Such tables lack part of the clones; where checked against another copy, unresolved V genes explain under half of the gap, and the rest is unexplained. D and trimming come from the DNA, and the V and J calls and clone size come from that table. This sample is represented by 410,000 or so clones; 70% to 90% of them were singletons. The leading ten clones occupy roughly 1.4% of the sample.

Sequencing was performed on peripheral blood. The TCR comes from a middle-aged woman with COVID-19, enrolled during active disease. The rearrangement combines TRBV6-5 with TRBJ2-1; TRBD1 agrees with 7 junctional bases. In nucleotides, the sequence is TGTGCCAGCAGGGAGACAGGGGAGCAGTTCTTC. Translated, this gives CASRETGEQFF.